This T cell receptor (beta chain) was observed in a study of T cells in Graves' hyperthyroidism and ophthalmopathy. Findings and caveats of the study: Ophthalmopathy was model-predicted a median roughly 6.3 months pre-onset.

This clonotype was observed many times. Its antigen is not known. Researchers amplified the TCR beta CDR3 regions from RNA transcripts. First-round RT-PCR with HTBI primers amplified the TCR CDR3 region. A single record per CDR3 protein comes from TCRdb applying MiXCR to the multiplex PCR reads. Among about 720,000 distinct CDR3 sequences listed, about a sixth were seen once. The clonotype was recovered from a man younger than 35 with Graves' hyperthyroidism. Sequenced material: blood.

The CDR3, as DNA: TGCAGTGCACCAGGCTGGCAGGGTAGCGAGCAGTACTTC. Translating gives CSAPGWQGSEQYF. The V gene is TRBV20-1, the J gene TRBJ2-7; D is perhaps TRBD1 (5 bases). CDR1 is DFQATT, CDR2 SNEGSKA, per germline (reference sequence). With 6 bases removed from V and 6 bases from J, the gap between germline ends came to 18 bases. The CDR3 consists of 13 residues.